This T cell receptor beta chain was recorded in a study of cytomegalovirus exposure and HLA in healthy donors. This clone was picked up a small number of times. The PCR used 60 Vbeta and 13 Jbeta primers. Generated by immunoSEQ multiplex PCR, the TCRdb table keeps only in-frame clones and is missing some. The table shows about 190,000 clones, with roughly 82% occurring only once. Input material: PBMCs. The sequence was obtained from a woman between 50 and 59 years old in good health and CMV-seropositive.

For the CDR3, the DNA is TGCGCCAGCAGCCTCGATCGGTACAACACTGAAGCTTTCTTT. This gives the protein CASSLDRYNTEAFF. The chain employs TRBV5-1 and TRBJ1-1; D ambiguous. Per the germline V gene, CDR1 is SGHRS and CDR2 is YFSETQ. This CDR3 is 14 amino acids long. Trimming removed 4 bases at V and 2 bases at J, with 12 bases between.